This T cell receptor beta chain was captured in a study of cytomegalovirus exposure and HLA in healthy donors. PCR amplification relied on 60 Vbeta primers (plus 13 Jbeta primers). Measured with immunoSEQ multiplex PCR; TCRdb has only the in-frame clones, and not every one. The sample holds around 140,000 clones, about 75% seen once. The CDR3 runs 14 residues. Germline lookup yields CDR1 SQVTM and CDR2 ANQGSEA. Trimming removed 5 bases at V and 2 bases at J, with 15 bases between. The TCR was taken from a woman in her thirties or forties in good health and CMV-seronegative. This chain links TRBV29-1 with TRBJ2-5; D possibly corresponds to TRBD1 (6 bases). Sample: PBMCs. CDR3 loop: CSVTPGAQQETQYF. DNA for the CDR3: TGCAGCGTTACCCCAGGGGCCCAACAAGAGACCCAGTACTTC.